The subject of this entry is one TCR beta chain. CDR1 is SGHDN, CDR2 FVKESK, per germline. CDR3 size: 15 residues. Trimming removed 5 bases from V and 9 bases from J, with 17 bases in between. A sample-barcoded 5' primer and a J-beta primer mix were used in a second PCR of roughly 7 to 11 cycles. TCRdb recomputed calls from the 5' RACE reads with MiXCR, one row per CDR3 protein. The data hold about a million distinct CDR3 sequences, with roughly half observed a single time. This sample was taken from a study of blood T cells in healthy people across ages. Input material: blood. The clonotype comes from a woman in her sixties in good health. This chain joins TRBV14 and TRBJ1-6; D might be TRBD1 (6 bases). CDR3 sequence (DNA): TGTGCCAGCAGCAACCAACAGGGATGGGGTTCACCCCTCCACTTT. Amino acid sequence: CASSNQQGWGSPLHF.